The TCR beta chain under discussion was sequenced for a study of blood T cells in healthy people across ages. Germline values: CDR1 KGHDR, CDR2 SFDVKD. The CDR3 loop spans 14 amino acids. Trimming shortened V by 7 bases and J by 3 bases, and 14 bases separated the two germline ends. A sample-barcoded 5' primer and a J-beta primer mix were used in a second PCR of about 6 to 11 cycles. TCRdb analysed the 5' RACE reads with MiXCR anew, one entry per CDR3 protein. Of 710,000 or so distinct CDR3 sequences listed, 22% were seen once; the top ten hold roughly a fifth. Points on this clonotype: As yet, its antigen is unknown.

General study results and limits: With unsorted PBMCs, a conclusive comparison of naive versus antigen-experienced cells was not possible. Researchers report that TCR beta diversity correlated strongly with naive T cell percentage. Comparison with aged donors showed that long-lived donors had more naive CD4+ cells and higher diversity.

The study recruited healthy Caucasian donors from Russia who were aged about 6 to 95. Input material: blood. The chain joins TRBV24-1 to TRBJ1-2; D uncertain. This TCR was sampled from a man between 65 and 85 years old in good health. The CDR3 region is CATRGYGDHYGYTF. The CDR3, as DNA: TGTGCCACCAGGGGTTACGGGGATCACTATGGCTACACCTTC.